This T cell receptor (beta chain) was found in a study of shared clonotypes between healthy human individuals. About the study: The study used three CD4 naive, three CD4 memory, two CD8 naive and one CD8 memory plate per donor.

Sequencing was performed with immunoSEQ multiplex PCR; in TCRdb, only in-frame clones are kept and a portion is missing. This table holds 1 million to 1.2 million clones, roughly 80% found once. Germline V gene lookup returns CDR1 SNHLY and CDR2 FYNNEI. Trimming took 8 bases from V and 0 from J, leaving 11 bases between them. The CDR3 has 14 amino acids. Sequencing used memory CD4+ T cells from PBMCs. Subset described: CD45RA-negative fraction. V is TRBV2 and J is TRBJ2-1; a possible D gene is TRBD2 (6 bases). The TCR comes from a man between 18 and 35 years old in good health. Some clones in this sample may be carry-over from other donors' samples. CDR3 bases: TGTGCCAGCGGGGACTGGAGCTCCTACAATGAGCAGTTCTTC. This codes for CASGDWSSYNEQFF.